The 28 T cell receptor beta chains reported below all come from one sample, sequenced in a study of Ad26.COV2.S vaccination and SARS-CoV-2 variants (dated by TCRdb to about 2021). The treatment or condition label, as the study defines it: some 20 received Ad26.COV2.S at low or high dose, single or two shots; five or six received placebo; per-sample allocation not given. Repertoires of vaccine and placebo recipients were sequenced from samples taken on day 63 after the first injection. The receptor library was made with the immunoSEQ multiplex PCR assay. Held by TCRdb, this immuneACCESS table contains in-frame sequences only and omits some clones. Under half of the omission traces to an unresolved V gene where checked; the cause of the rest is unknown. This sample lists approximately 450,000 clones; around 90% were detected once. Of the sample, 12% is held by the ten largest clones. Sample: peripheral blood, taken in a trial of Ad26.COV2.S vaccine versus placebo. The receptors originated from a person between 18 and 60 years old who received the Ad26.COV2.S COVID-19 vaccine or a placebo.

This clone has a single count. Different DNA sequences within this sample yield the same CDR3. The CDR3 here is CASAGTGDYEQYF. For the CDR3, the DNA is TGTGCCAGTGCCGGGACAGGGGACTACGAGCAGTACTTC. The J gene is TRBJ2-7, the V gene TRBV19; 10 bases map to TRBD1. Germline assignment: CDR1 LNHDA and CDR2 SQIVND (reference sequence). V was pared by 8 bases and J by 3 bases, with 4 bases of the junction left unmatched. The CDR3 totals 13 residues.

The chain uses TRBV6-5 and TRBJ1-3; D might be TRBD1 (5 bases). Between the trimmed V and J ends, which lost 6 bases and 1 base, there was a span of 10 bases. This CDR3 is 14 amino acids long. CDR1 and CDR2 (germline): MNHEY, SVGAGI. CDR3 bases: TGTGCCAGCAGAAATCAGGGATCTGGAAACACCATATATTTT. This gives the protein CASRNQGSGNTIYF.

V gene TRBV24-1 combines with J gene TRBJ2-3; D is uncertain. The CDR3 is 16 amino acids. Germline V CDR1 and CDR2: KGHDR, SFDVKD. The V gene lost 4 bases and the J gene lost 2 bases, with 15 bases spanning the gap. The DNA for the CDR3 is TGTGCCACCAGTGACACCCCGCTAGAAAACACAGATACGCAGTATTTT. This gives the protein CATSDTPLENTDTQYF.

The genes are TRBV5-1 and TRBJ1-2; the match to TRBD1 covers 11 bases. The junction had 6 bases not matched to a gene; V was cut back by 4 bases and J by 4 bases. Germline CDR1 is SGHRS and CDR2 is YFSETQ. The CDR3 is 15 residues long. The CDR3 here is CASSRGQGVFYGYTF. CDR3 DNA: TGCGCCAGCAGCCGGGGACAGGGGGTATTCTATGGCTACACCTTC.

This chain connects TRBV10-3 to TRBJ1-3, with 7 bases lining up with TRBD1. Trimming removed 1 base from V and 1 base from J; junction bases left unmatched: 4. The CDR3 length is 16 residues. CDR1 and CDR2 (germline): ENHRY, SYGVKD. CDR3: CAISEWDRTSGNTIYF. The CDR3 nucleotides are TGTGCCATCAGTGAGTGGGACAGAACTTCTGGAAACACCATATATTTT.

The chain has TRBV2 and TRBJ2-5; no definite D call. Germline assignment: CDR1 SNHLY and CDR2 FYNNEI. The CDR3 contains 14 residues. Trimming stripped 4 bases from V and 1 base from J, with 10 bases between. CDR3 protein: CASSGPSRQETQYF. The CDR3 region has the DNA TGTGCCAGCAGTGGACCTAGTCGCCAAGAGACCCAGTACTTC.

V gene TRBV9 combines with J gene TRBJ1-4; D ambiguous. Germline V gene lookup returns CDR1 SGDLS and CDR2 YYNGEE. The CDR3 loop spans 15 amino acids. V shed 1 base and J shed 3 bases, with 10 bases lying between them. DNA for the CDR3: TGTGCCAGCAGCGTAATCGGGGAGTCTAATGAAAAACTGTTTTTT. Translation gives CASSVIGESNEKLFF.

The chain combines TRBV7-8 with TRBJ2-1; D perhaps matches TRBD1 (6 bases). This CDR3 is 15 amino acids long. The germline V gene encodes CDR1 SGHVS and CDR2 FQNEAQ. Trimming took 2 bases from V and 5 from J, leaving 13 bases between them. This chain's CDR3 is CASSLRYREDNEQFF. As DNA, the CDR3 is TGTGCCAGCAGCTTAAGGTACAGGGAAGACAATGAGCAGTTCTTC. Full variable domain (missing parts from reference TRBV7-8 and TRBJ2-1): GAGVSQSPRYKVAKRGQDVALRCDPISGHVSLFWYQQALGQGPEFLTYFQNEAQLDKSGLPSDRFFAERPEGSVSTLKIQRTQQEDSAVYLCASSLRYREDNEQFFGPGTRLTVL.

The gene calls are TRBV28 and TRBJ1-1; no clear D. Germline V CDR1 and CDR2: MDHEN, SYDVKM. The CDR3 covers 13 residues. With 8 bases removed from V and 0 bases from J, the gap between germline ends came to 10 bases. For the CDR3, the DNA is TGTGCCAGCCTCGACACACTGAACACTGAAGCTTTCTTT. Amino acid sequence: CASLDTLNTEAFF.

V gene TRBV27 combines with J gene TRBJ1-2, with TRBD1 as a possible D gene (6 bases). The V gene's germline CDR1 is MNHEY and CDR2 SMNVEV (reference sequence). This CDR3 contains 15 residues. V gave up 4 bases and J gave up 1 base, with 13 bases separating them. The DNA for the CDR3 is TGTGCCAGCAGTTCCGGACAGACCTATAACTATGGCTACACCTTC. It specifies CASSSGQTYNYGYTF.

This chain connects TRBV27 to TRBJ1-2, with 10 bases lining up with TRBD1. Trimming at V came to 2 bases and at J to 3 bases, leaving 6 bases not matched to a gene. CDR1 MNHEY and CDR2 SMNVEV come from the germline V gene (reference sequence). This CDR3 has 16 residues. In nucleotides, the CDR3 is TGTGCCAGCAGTTTAGCCGGGACAGGGGTCGACTATGGCTACACCTTC. It yields the protein CASSLAGTGVDYGYTF.

The chain couples TRBV30 to TRBJ1-1; possible D gene TRBD1, 5 bases. Trimming took off 2 bases at V and 6 bases at J, with 13 bases between the two ends. This CDR3 contains 13 residues. Germline lookup yields CDR1 GTSNPN and CDR2 SVGIG (reference sequence). The CDR3: CAWSLDGGAEAFF. Written as DNA, the CDR3 is TGTGCCTGGAGTCTTGACGGGGGGGCTGAAGCTTTCTTT. The full variable domain, with the rest looked up from reference TRBV30 and TRBJ1-1, is SQTIHQWPATLVQPVGSPLSLECTVEGTSNPNLYWYRQAAGRGLQLLFYSVGIGQISSEVPQNLSASRPQDRQFILSSKKLLLSDSGFYLCAWSLDGGAEAFFGQGTRLTVV.

V usage is TRBV7-8 and J usage is TRBJ2-2; tentatively, D is TRBD1 (5 bases). V lost 10 bases to trimming and J lost 2 bases, with 14 bases between them. Germline V CDR1 and CDR2: SGHVS, FQNEAQ. The CDR3 consists of 14 residues. The CDR3 DNA sequence: TGTGCCATTTCGGACAATTCTAACACCGGGGAGCTGTTTTTT. This translates into CAISDNSNTGELFF.

The genes are TRBV2 and TRBJ1-1; D is uncertain. This CDR3 has 16 residues. Trimming took 3 bases from V and 2 from J, leaving 16 bases between them. Germline lookup yields CDR1 SNHLY and CDR2 FYNNEI. CDR3 in amino acids: CASSESKDSLNTEAFF. CDR3 nucleotide sequence: TGTGCCAGCAGTGAGTCCAAGGACTCCTTAAACACTGAAGCTTTCTTT.

The chain links TRBV5-4 to TRBJ2-2, with TRBD2 as a possible D gene (6 bases). Germline values: CDR1 SGHNT, CDR2 YYREEE (reference sequence). The V end was cut by 10 bases, the J end by 5 bases, with 12 bases between. The CDR3 is 12 amino acids. CDR3 sequence: CAGSGRTGELFF. The CDR3, as DNA: TGTGCCGGCTCCGGGAGAACCGGGGAGCTGTTTTTT.

The J gene is TRBJ2-1, the V gene TRBV27, with 12 bases matching TRBD1. J gave up 8 bases and V 10 bases, and 12 bases lay outside the gene matches. The CDR3 is 15 residues long. The V gene's germline CDR1 is MNHEY and CDR2 SMNVEV (reference sequence). The CDR3 protein is CATLRGTGGFDEQFF. The CDR3 DNA is TGTGCCACCCTTCGCGGGACAGGGGGCTTCGATGAGCAGTTCTTC.

CDR3 nucleotide sequence: TGTGCCAGCAGCGTATACAGGGGGGAGTCCTATAATTCACCCCTCCACTTT. It yields the protein CASSVYRGESYNSPLHF. The chain employs TRBV9 and TRBJ1-6; 8 bases align to TRBD1. This CDR3 region has 17 residues. The V gene's germline CDR1 is SGDLS and CDR2 YYNGEE. V shed 1 base and J 1 base; nucleotides not matched to a gene: 4.

V gene TRBV3-1 (or the pseudogene TRBV3-2) combines with J gene TRBJ2-3, with 9 bases matching TRBD1. Germline CDR1 reads LGHDT; CDR2 reads YNNKEL (reference sequence). This CDR3 region has 16 residues. Losses at the gene ends were 4 bases for V and 2 bases for J; bases not matched to a gene: 7. CDR3 nucleotide sequence: TGTGCCAGCAGCCCCGGAGAACAGGGGGCCACAGATACGCAGTATTTT. Protein: CASSPGEQGATDTQYF.

The rearrangement links TRBV30 to TRBJ2-4; D not resolved. The CDR3 consists of 18 residues. Germline V gives CDR1 GTSNPN, CDR2 SVGIG (reference sequence). Trimming left V 0 bases short and J 0 bases short, with 18 bases between. CDR3 sequence (DNA): TGTGCCTGGAGTGTAGGCAGGTCGTTTACACTAGCCAAAAACATTCAGTACTTC. Translated, it gives CAWSVGRSFTLAKNIQYF. Combining the CDR3 with reference TRBV30 and TRBJ2-4 gives the whole variable domain SQTIHQWPATLVQPVGSPLSLECTVEGTSNPNLYWYRQAAGRGLQLLFYSVGIGQISSEVPQNLSASRPQDRQFILSSKKLLLSDSGFYLCAWSVGRSFTLAKNIQYFGAGTRLSVL.

The chain links TRBV19 to TRBJ2-3; TRBD2 matches at 7 bases. Germline loops: CDR1 LNHDA, CDR2 SQIVND (reference sequence). V shed 7 bases and J 0 bases; nucleotides not matched to a gene: 7. This CDR3 has 15 amino acids. Here the CDR3 reads CASTPGGESTDTQYF. In DNA, the CDR3 is TGTGCCAGTACCCCGGGAGGAGAGAGCACAGATACGCAGTATTTT.

This sequence joins TRBV28 and TRBJ1-2, with no clear D. The CDR3 sequence is 15 residues long. The germline V gene encodes CDR1 MDHEN and CDR2 SYDVKM. V was shortened by 6 bases and J by 7 bases, with 21 bases between the two germline ends. CDR3 DNA: TGTGCCAGCAGCTCAAGGGTGTGGAAGGAGCCTGGCTACACCTTC. It yields the protein CASSSRVWKEPGYTF.

The chain links TRBV6-6 to TRBJ2-1, with 10 bases fitting TRBD2. The CDR3 is made up of 16 amino acids. Germline V gene sequence: CDR1 MNHNY, CDR2 SVGAGI (reference sequence). V trimming: 7 bases; J trimming: 0 bases; junction bases outside the gene matches: 6. For the CDR3, the DNA is TGTGCCAGCACCGGGACTAGCGAAAGCTCCTACAATGAGCAGTTCTTC. It codes for CASTGTSESSYNEQFF.

The chain couples TRBV19 to TRBJ1-3, with 7 positions matching TRBD1. The CDR3 consists of 14 residues. V lost 6 bases, J lost 3 bases, and 5 bases stayed unmatched. Germline assignment: CDR1 LNHDA and CDR2 SQIVND (reference sequence). The CDR3: CASSGQAYGNTIYF. The CDR3 DNA follows: TGTGCCAGTAGCGGACAGGCTTATGGAAACACCATATATTTT.

V is TRBV28 and J is TRBJ1-1; D gene unclear. Germline V gives CDR1 MDHEN, CDR2 SYDVKM. The CDR3 covers 11 residues. V lost 1 base and J 7 bases, leaving 4 bases between the germline ends. CDR3 coding DNA: TGTGCCAGCAGTTTATTCGGTGAAGCTTTCTTT. Translated, it gives CASSLFGEAFF.

The chain employs TRBV11-2 and TRBJ2-2, with 7 nucleotides matching TRBD2. CDR3 size: 16 residues. V lost 4 bases to trimming and J lost 6 bases; unmatched junction nucleotides: 11. The germline gives CDR1 SGHAT, CDR2 FQNNGV. CDR3 in DNA: TGTGCCAGCAGCTCCCTGGGGGGGAGGGCCCCCGGGGAGCTGTTTTTT. The encoded protein is CASSSLGGRAPGELFF.

This chain's CDR3 is CASSEAGGLTFKRFF. The CDR3, as DNA: TGTGCCAGCAGTGAAGCGGGCGGACTTACTTTTAAGCGGTTCTTC. This chain connects TRBV6-1 to TRBJ2-1; a possible D gene is TRBD2 (5 bases). V was trimmed by 0 bases and J by 15 bases, leaving 21 bases between them. This CDR3 spans 15 amino acids. Germline assignment: CDR1 MNHNS and CDR2 SASEGT.

The V and J genes are TRBV9 and TRBJ1-6; no reliable D call. This CDR3 has 15 amino acids. CDR1 SGDLS and CDR2 YYNGEE come from the germline V gene. With 0 bases removed from V and 7 bases from J, the gap between germline ends came to 11 bases. The CDR3 spells CASSVGGLANSPLHF. As DNA, the CDR3 is TGTGCCAGCAGCGTAGGGGGATTGGCGAATTCACCCCTCCACTTT.

The chain combines TRBV20-1 with TRBJ1-2; no clear D. The CDR3 loop spans 14 amino acids. Trimming removed 3 bases at V and 6 bases at J, with 17 bases between. CDR1 DFQATT and CDR2 SNEGSKA come from the germline V gene (reference sequence). The CDR3: CSASFQLVGDGYTF. The CDR3 DNA follows: TGCAGTGCTAGTTTTCAGCTTGTTGGTGATGGCTACACCTTC.